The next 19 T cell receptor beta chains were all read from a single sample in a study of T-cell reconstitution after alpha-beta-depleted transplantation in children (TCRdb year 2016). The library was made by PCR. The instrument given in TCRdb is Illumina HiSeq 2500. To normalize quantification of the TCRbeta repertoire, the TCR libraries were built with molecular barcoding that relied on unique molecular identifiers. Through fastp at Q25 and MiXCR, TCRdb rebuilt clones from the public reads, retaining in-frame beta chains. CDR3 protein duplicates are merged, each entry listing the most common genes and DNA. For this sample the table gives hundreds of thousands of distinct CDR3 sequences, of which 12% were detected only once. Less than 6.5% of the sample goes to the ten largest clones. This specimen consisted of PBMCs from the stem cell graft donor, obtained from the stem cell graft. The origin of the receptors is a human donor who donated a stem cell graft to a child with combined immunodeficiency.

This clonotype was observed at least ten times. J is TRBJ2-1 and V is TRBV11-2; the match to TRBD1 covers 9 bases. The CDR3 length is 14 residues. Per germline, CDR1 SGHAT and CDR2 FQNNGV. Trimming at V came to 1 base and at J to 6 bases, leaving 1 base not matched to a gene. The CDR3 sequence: CASSLGTGVNEQFF. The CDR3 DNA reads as TGTGCCAGCAGCTTAGGGACAGGGGTCAATGAGCAGTTCTTC. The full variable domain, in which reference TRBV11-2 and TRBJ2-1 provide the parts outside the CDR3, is EAGVAQSPRYKIIEKRQSVAFWCNPISGHATLYWYQQILGQGPKLLIQFQNNGVVDDSQLPKDRFSAERLKGVDSTLKIQPAKLEDSAVYLCASSLGTGVNEQFFGPGTRLTVL.

The CDR3 loop reads CASSDPLTGNTDTQYF. As DNA, the CDR3 is TGTGCCAGCAGTGATCCCTTAACAGGGAACACAGATACGCAGTATTTT. The genes are TRBV2 and TRBJ2-3, with TRBD1 as a possible D gene (6 bases). CDR1 SNHLY and CDR2 FYNNEI come from the germline V gene. The CDR3 totals 16 residues. V lost 3 bases and J 2 bases, leaving 15 bases between the germline ends.

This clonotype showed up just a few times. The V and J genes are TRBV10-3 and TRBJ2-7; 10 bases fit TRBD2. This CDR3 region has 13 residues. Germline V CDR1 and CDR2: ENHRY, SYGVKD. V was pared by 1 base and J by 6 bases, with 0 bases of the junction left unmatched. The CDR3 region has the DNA TGTGCCATCAGTGAGTTAGCGGGGGGCGAGCAGTACTTC. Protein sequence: CAISELAGGEQYF.

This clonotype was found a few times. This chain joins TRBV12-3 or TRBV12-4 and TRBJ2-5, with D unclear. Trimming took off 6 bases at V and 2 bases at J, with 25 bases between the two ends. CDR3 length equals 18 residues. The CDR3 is CASSSGVSVGRQQETQYF. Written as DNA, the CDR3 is TGTGCCAGCAGCTCCGGCGTGTCTGTGGGCAGGCAACAAGAGACCCAGTACTTC.

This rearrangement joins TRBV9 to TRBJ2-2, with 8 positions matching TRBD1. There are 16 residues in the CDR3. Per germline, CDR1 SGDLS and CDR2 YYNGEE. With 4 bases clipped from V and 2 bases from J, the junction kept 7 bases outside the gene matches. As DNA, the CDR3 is TGTGCCAGCAGCCCAAGACAGGGGCATAACACCGGGGAGCTGTTTTTT. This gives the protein CASSPRQGHNTGELFF.

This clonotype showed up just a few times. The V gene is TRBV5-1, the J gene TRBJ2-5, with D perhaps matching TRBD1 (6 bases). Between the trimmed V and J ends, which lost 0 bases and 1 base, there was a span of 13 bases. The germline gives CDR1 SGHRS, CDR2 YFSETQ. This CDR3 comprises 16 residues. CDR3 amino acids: CASSLALAGVQETQYF. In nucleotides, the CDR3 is TGCGCCAGCAGCTTGGCCCTGGCAGGGGTCCAAGAGACCCAGTACTTC.

The CDR3 protein is CASSLRDIRSYGYTF. The CDR3 nucleotides read TGTGCCAGCAGCCTCAGGGACATCCGCTCATATGGCTACACCTTC. This rearrangement joins TRBV7-8 to TRBJ1-2, with D perhaps matching TRBD1 (6 bases). Germline CDR1 SGHVS, CDR2 FQNEAQ. CDR3 length: 15 amino acids. With 5 bases removed from V and 5 bases from J, the gap between germline ends came to 18 bases.

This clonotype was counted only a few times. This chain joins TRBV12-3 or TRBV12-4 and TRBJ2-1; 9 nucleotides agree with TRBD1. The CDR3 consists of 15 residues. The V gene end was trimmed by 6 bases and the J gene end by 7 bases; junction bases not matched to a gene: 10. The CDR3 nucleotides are TGTGCCAGCAGGTATACAGGGGGCATCAGTAATGAGCAGTTCTTC. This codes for CASRYTGGISNEQFF.

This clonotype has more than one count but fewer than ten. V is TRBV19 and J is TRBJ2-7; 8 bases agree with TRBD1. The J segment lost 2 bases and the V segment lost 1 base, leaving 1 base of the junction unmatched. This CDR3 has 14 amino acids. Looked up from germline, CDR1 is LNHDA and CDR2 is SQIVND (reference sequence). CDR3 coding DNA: TGTGCCAGTAGTATAGTGGGACAGGCCTACGAGCAGTACTTC. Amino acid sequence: CASSIVGQAYEQYF. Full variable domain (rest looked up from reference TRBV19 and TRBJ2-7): DGGITQSPKYLFRKEGQNVTLSCEQNLNHDAMYWYRQDPGQGLRLIYYSQIVNDFQKGDIAEGYSVSREKKESFPLTVTSAQKNPTAFYLCASSIVGQAYEQYFGPGTRLTVT.

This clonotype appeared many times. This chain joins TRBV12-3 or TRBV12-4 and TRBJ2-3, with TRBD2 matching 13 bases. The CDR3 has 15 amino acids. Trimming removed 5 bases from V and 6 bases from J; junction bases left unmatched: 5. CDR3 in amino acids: CASSATSGRGDTQYF. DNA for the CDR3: TGTGCCAGCAGTGCTACTAGCGGGAGGGGGGATACGCAGTATTTT.

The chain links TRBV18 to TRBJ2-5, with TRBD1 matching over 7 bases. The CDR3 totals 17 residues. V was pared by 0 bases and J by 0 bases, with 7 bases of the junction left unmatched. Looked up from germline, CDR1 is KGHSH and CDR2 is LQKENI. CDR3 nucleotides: TGTGCCAGCTCACCACCGATAGGGGGCGCCCACCAAGAGACCCAGTACTTC. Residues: CASSPPIGGAHQETQYF.

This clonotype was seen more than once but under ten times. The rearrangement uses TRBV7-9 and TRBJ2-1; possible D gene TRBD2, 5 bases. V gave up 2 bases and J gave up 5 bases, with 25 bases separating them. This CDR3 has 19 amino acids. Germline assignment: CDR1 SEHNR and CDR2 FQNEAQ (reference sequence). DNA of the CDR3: TGTGCCAGCAGCTTAAGACGGGGTCGGACCCCGACTTTTAACAATGAGCAGTTCTTC. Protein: CASSLRRGRTPTFNNEQFF.

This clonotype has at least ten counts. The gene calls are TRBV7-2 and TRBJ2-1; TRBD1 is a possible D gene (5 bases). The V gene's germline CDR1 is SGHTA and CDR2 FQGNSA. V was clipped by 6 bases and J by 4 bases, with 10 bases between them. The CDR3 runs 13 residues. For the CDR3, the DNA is TGTGCCAGCAGTATAAAGGGGTACAATGAGCAGTTCTTC. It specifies CASSIKGYNEQFF.

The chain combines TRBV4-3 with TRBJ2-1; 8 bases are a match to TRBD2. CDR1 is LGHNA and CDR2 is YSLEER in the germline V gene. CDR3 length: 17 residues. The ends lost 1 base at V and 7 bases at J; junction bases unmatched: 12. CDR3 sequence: CASSQGLAGGPLNEQFF. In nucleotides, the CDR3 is TGCGCCAGCAGCCAAGGGCTAGCGGGTGGTCCTCTAAATGAGCAGTTCTTC.

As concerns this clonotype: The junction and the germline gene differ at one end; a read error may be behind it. The CDR3 loop is CSAERQSKGDQPQHF. Here the CDR3 DNA reads TGCAGTGCTGAGCGCCAGTCCAAGGGGGATCAGCCCCAACATTTT. The rearrangement joins TRBV20-1 to TRBJ1-5; weak D call: TRBD1 (6 bases). The CDR3 sequence is 15 residues long. Germline values: CDR1 DFQATT, CDR2 SNEGSKA (reference sequence).

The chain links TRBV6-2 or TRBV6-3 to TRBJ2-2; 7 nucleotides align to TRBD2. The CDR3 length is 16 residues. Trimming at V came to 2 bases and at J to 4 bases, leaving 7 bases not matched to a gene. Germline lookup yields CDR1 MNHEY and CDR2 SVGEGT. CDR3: CASSYLASGPTGELFF. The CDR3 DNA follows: TGTGCCAGCAGTTACCTGGCTAGCGGACCCACCGGGGAGCTGTTTTTT.

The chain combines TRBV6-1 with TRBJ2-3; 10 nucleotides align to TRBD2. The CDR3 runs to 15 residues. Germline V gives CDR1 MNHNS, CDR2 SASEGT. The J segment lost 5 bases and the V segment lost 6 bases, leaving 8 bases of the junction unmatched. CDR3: CASRLLAGEGDTQYF. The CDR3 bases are TGTGCCAGCAGGTTGCTAGCGGGGGAGGGAGATACGCAGTATTTT.

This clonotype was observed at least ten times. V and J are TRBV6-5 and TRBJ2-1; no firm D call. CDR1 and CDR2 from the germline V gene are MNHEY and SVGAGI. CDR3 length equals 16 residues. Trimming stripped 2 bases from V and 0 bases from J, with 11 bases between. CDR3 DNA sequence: TGTGCCAGCAGTTACGAACCCCGAAGCTCCTACAATGAGCAGTTCTTC. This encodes CASSYEPRSSYNEQFF.

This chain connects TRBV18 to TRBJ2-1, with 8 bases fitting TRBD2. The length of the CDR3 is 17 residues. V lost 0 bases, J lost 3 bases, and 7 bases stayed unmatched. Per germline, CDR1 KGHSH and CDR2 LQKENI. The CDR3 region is CASSPPLAGGVYNEQFF. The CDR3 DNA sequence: TGTGCCAGCTCACCACCGCTAGCGGGCGGGGTCTACAATGAGCAGTTCTTC. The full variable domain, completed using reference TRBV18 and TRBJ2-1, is NAGVMQNPRHLVRRRGQEARLRCSPMKGHSHVYWYRQLPEEGLKFMVYLQKENIIDESGMPKERFSAEFPKEGPSILRIQQVVRGDSAAYFCASSPPLAGGVYNEQFFGPGTRLTVL.